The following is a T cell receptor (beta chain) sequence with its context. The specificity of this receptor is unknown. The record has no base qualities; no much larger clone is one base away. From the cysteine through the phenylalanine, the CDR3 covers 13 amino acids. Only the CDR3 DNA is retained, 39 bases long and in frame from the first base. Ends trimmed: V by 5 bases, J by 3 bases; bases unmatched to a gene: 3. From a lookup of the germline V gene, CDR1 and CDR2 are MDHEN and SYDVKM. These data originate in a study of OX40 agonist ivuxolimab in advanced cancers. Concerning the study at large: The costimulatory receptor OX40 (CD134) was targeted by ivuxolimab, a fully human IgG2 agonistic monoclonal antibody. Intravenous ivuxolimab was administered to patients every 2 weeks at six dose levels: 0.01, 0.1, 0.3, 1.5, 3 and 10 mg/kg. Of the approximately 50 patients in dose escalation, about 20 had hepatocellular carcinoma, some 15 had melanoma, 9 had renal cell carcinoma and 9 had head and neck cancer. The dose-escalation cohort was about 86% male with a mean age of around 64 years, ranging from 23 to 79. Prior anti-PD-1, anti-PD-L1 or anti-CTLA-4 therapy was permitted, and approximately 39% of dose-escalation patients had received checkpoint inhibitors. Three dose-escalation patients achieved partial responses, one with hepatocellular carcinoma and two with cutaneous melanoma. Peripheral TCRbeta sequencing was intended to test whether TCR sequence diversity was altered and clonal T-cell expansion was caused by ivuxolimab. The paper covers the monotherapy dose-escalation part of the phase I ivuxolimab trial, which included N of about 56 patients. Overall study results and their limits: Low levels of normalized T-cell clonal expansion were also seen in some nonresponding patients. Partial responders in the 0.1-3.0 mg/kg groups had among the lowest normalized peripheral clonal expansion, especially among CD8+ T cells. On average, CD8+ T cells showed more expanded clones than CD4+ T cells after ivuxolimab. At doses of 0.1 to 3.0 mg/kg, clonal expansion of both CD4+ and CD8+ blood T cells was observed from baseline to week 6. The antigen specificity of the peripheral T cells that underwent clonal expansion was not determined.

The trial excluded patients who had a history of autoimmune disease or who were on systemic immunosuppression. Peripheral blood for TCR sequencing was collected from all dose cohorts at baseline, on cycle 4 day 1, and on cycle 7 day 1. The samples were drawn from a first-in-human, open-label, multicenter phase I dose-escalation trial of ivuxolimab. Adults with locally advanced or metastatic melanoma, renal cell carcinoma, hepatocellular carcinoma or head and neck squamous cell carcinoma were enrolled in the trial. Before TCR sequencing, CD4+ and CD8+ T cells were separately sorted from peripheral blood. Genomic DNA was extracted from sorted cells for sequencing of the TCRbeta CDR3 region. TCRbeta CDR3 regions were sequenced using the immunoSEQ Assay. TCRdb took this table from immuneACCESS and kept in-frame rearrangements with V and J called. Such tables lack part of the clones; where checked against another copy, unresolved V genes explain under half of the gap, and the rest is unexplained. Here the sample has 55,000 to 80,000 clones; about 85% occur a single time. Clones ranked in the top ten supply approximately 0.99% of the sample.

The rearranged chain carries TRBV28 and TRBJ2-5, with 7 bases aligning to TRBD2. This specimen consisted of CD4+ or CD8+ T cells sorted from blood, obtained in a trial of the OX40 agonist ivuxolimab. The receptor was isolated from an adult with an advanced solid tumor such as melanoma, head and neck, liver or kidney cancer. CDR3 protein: CASSGLGKETQYF. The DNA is TGTGCCAGCAGTGGACTAGGGAAAGAGACCCAGTACTTC.